This TCR beta chain was sequenced for a study of early T cells in non-severe SARS-CoV-2 infection. Across the study: Sequencing of bulk RNA from unsorted whole blood was done, without chain pairing.

Individual cDNA molecules received unique molecular identifiers during library preparation. TCRdb redid the calling of the 5' RACE reads with MiXCR, one entry per CDR3 protein. In the table there are about 110,000 distinct CDR3 sequences, roughly an eighth of which are singletons. This clonotype has at least ten counts. This CDR3 comprises 13 residues. Germline V gene data show CDR1 as SGHRS and CDR2 as YFSETQ. Trimming removed 0 bases from V and 13 bases from J, with 14 bases in between. Sample: whole blood. This receptor was identified in an adult who was a healthcare worker with PCR-confirmed SARS-CoV-2 infection or an uninfected control (not recorded which). This chain joins TRBV5-1 and TRBJ2-1, with D maybe TRBD2 (5 bases). The CDR3 region is CASSLARREGQFF. CDR3 nucleotide sequence: TGCGCCAGCAGCTTGGCCAGGAGAGAGGGCCAGTTCTTC.